This TCR beta chain was sequenced during a study of blood T cell repertoires in COVID-19. On the study more broadly: PBMCs, B-cell-depleted T cells, or T cells provided the cDNA or gDNA that made up the material.

Participant ages covered roughly 18 to 89 years across 24 US areas. Cohort 3 recovered donors had two negative PCRs, clearance, or symptom resolution. The CDR3 covers 14 residues. CDR1 SGHRS and CDR2 YFSETQ come from the germline V gene. V dropped 1 base and J dropped 4; count of bases not matched to a gene: 5. This clone was picked up a small number of times. The same CDR3 arises from other DNA sequences in this sample as well. Authors' methods: Amplification of reference gene primers provided the estimated nucleated cell counts. Some clones are missing from TCRdb's copy, which holds only in-frame ones; the method was immunoSEQ multiplex PCR. Clone size and V and J calls were adopted from that table, with D and trimming inferred from the DNA. The table has about 200,000 clones, around 81% seen once.

The chain links TRBV5-1 to TRBJ2-7; 7 bases are a match to TRBD1. The specimen sequenced was PBMCs or T cells enriched from blood (not recorded which). The TCR was taken from a man in his forties who had recovered from COVID-19. The DNA of the CDR3 is TGCGCCAGCAGCTTGCGACAGGGATCATACGAGCAGTACTTC. Its protein product is CASSLRQGSYEQYF.